The T cell receptor beta chain described here comes from a study of T cell responses to AZD1222 COVID-19 vaccine. General study points: Researchers report vaccine-associated CD4 TCRs spanning spike, with dominance at 160-218 and 743-854. Clonal diversity may have been underestimated, and the donors were mostly white British, with more females than males. The study sampled repertoires only after the peak T cell response.

The length of the CDR3 is 15 residues. Germline V gene data show CDR1 as SEHNR and CDR2 as FQNEAQ (reference sequence). V gave up 1 base and J gave up 5 bases; unmatched junction bases: 3. TCRdb's copy holds only in-frame clones and misses some; the assay was immunoSEQ multiplex PCR. The sample shows tens of thousands of clones, around 91% of them seen only once. As concerns this clone: The antigen is undetermined.

The clonotype comes from an adult in good health. The material sequenced was peripheral blood, taken on day 0 of AZD1222 vaccination. The chain recombines TRBV7-9 with TRBJ1-4; 8 bases are shared with TRBD1. The CDR3 region has the DNA TGTGCCAGCAGCTTAGATTGGACAGGGAATGAAAAACTGTTTTTT. The encoded protein is CASSLDWTGNEKLFF.